This passage covers 17 T cell receptor beta chains from one sample sequenced in a study of cytomegalovirus exposure and HLA in healthy donors. The PCR made use of 60 Vbeta and 13 Jbeta primers. The protocol was immunoSEQ multiplex PCR, while the TCRdb copy is restricted to in-frame clones and leaves out a portion. Of hundreds of thousands of clones in the sample, roughly 80% were seen once. Sequenced sample: PBMCs. These receptors all come from a girl aged 2-10 years in good health and CMV-seronegative.

V is TRBV27 and J is TRBJ2-3; the match to TRBD2 covers 11 bases. The V gene end was trimmed by 3 bases and the J gene end by 3 bases; junction bases not matched to a gene: 11. The CDR3 sequence is 18 residues long. Germline V gives CDR1 MNHEY, CDR2 SMNVEV (reference sequence). The CDR3 region is CASSFRQGSGRDTDTQYF. For the CDR3, the DNA is TGTGCCAGCAGTTTCCGCCAGGGTAGCGGGAGGGATACAGATACGCAGTATTTT.

This clone showed up just a few times. The chain links TRBV5-5 to TRBJ1-5, with D hard to call. The CDR3 contains 15 residues. Trimming took off 4 bases at V and 2 bases at J, with 13 bases between the two ends. CDR1 and CDR2 (germline): SGHKS, YYEKEE (reference sequence). CDR3 sequence (DNA): TGTGCCAGCAGCCCCCTAGCAGGAGGCAATCAGCCCCAGCATTTT. Protein sequence: CASSPLAGGNQPQHF.

The chain recombines TRBV7-9 with TRBJ1-2; 8 nucleotides align to TRBD1. Unmatched junction bases numbered 16, after V lost 5 bases and J lost 8 bases. CDR1 SEHNR and CDR2 FQNEAQ come from the germline V gene (reference sequence). There are 16 residues in the CDR3. CDR3 coding DNA: TGTGCCAGCAGCCCAAGAGCCGGGACAGGATCAGGGGGCTACACCTTC. Protein product: CASSPRAGTGSGGYTF. The full variable domain, its missing parts supplied by reference TRBV7-9 and TRBJ1-2, is DTGVSQNPRHKITKRGQNVTFRCDPISEHNRLYWYRQTLGQGPEFLTYFQNEAQLEKSRLLSDRFSAERPKGSFSTLEIQRTEQGDSAMYLCASSPRAGTGSGGYTFGSGTRLTVV.

This chain joins TRBV7-9 and TRBJ1-6, with D perhaps TRBD1 (6 bases). This CDR3 is built from 15 residues. Looked up from germline, CDR1 is SEHNR and CDR2 is FQNEAQ (reference sequence). Trimming cost V 5 bases and J 3 bases, with 11 bases left between them. In DNA, the CDR3 is TGTGCCAGCAGCCAGGGGCAGGGCTATAATTCACCCCTCCACTTT. Translation: CASSQGQGYNSPLHF.

As DNA, the CDR3 is TGCGCCAGCAGCAGAGGACAGGGACGGGCAGATACGCAGTATTTT. This translates into CASSRGQGRADTQYF. V gene TRBV5-1 combines with J gene TRBJ2-3; 8 bases match TRBD1. This CDR3 contains 15 residues. The ends lost 4 bases at V and 4 bases at J; junction bases unmatched: 8. Per the germline V gene, CDR1 is SGHRS and CDR2 is YFSETQ.

J is TRBJ2-1 and V is TRBV13, with D unclear. Trimming removed 3 bases from V and 8 bases from J, with 11 bases in between. CDR3 length: 13 residues. In germline, CDR1 is PRHDT, CDR2 FYEKMQ (reference sequence). CDR3 region: CASSLNLADEQFF. CDR3 DNA: TGTGCCAGCAGCTTGAATCTGGCGGATGAGCAGTTCTTC.

This clone was counted only a few times. This chain joins TRBV4-1 and TRBJ1-5, with D unresolved. This CDR3 contains 15 residues. V dropped 6 bases and J dropped 0 bases, with 12 bases sitting between them. Germline V lookup: CDR1 MGHRA, CDR2 YSYEKL. The CDR3: CASSPGLYSNQPQHF. The DNA for the CDR3 is TGCGCCAGCAGTCCGGGTCTTTATAGCAATCAGCCCCAGCATTTT.

This sequence joins TRBV15 and TRBJ2-1; 7 bases fit TRBD2. The germline V gene has CDR1 LNHNV and CDR2 YYDKDF (reference sequence). The J segment lost 14 bases and the V segment lost 3 bases, leaving 19 bases of the junction unmatched. The CDR3 is made up of 16 amino acids. CDR3 residues: CATSRQRSLGRETEFF. The CDR3 DNA is TGTGCCACCAGCAGGCAAAGAAGTCTAGGGCGGGAGACGGAGTTCTTC.

The V and J genes are TRBV4-1 and TRBJ2-7, with D unclear. V gave up 0 bases and J gave up 1 base, with 19 bases separating them. This CDR3 has 18 residues. Per germline, CDR1 MGHRA and CDR2 YSYEKL. CDR3 sequence (DNA): TGCGCCAGCAGCCAAGAACATCCCATTGAGGTTTCATCCTACGAGCAGTACTTC. This codes for CASSQEHPIEVSSYEQYF.

The CDR3 spells CASSLHYEQYF. CDR3 DNA sequence: TGTGCCAGCAGCTTACACTACGAGCAGTACTTC. This chain uses TRBV7-2 with TRBJ2-7; D uncertain. Germline V gene sequence: CDR1 SGHTA, CDR2 FQGNSA. The CDR3 is 11 residues long. V lost 2 bases to trimming and J lost 3 bases, with 2 bases between them.

This clone was observed a single time. V usage is TRBV13 and J usage is TRBJ2-1; 8 bases match TRBD2. Germline CDR1 and CDR2: PRHDT and FYEKMQ (reference sequence). V lost 2 bases to trimming and J lost 10 bases; unmatched junction nucleotides: 7. The CDR3 sequence is 14 residues long. In DNA form, the CDR3 reads TGTGCCAGCAGCTTATGGTCGGGGGGGCAGGAGCAGTTCTTC. Translating it yields CASSLWSGGQEQFF.

The chain has TRBV6-1 and TRBJ2-1, with 9 bases that match TRBD2. This CDR3 comprises 14 residues. Losses at the gene ends were 7 bases for V and 9 bases for J; bases not matched to a gene: 10. Germline assignment: CDR1 MNHNS and CDR2 SASEGT. CDR3 DNA sequence: TGTGCCAGCACACAAATTAGCGGGAGTGGTGAGCAGTTCTTC. It translates to CASTQISGSGEQFF.

The rearrangement links TRBV7-3 to TRBJ2-3; TRBD2 agrees at 10 bases. V lost 5 bases, J lost 2 bases, and 13 bases stayed unmatched. The germline V gene has CDR1 SGHTA and CDR2 FQGTGA. The CDR3 is 18 amino acids. DNA for the CDR3: TGTGCCAGCAGCCAAAGCAGGGTAGCGGGGGGCCTCACAGATACGCAGTATTTT. Amino acids: CASSQSRVAGGLTDTQYF.

The chain employs TRBV11-2 and TRBJ1-1, with TRBD1 matching 9 bases. V gave up 4 bases and J gave up 5 bases; unmatched junction bases: 8. This CDR3 is 15 amino acids long. Germline CDR1 is SGHAT and CDR2 is FQNNGV. CDR3 in amino acids: CASSSLGQGITEAFF. The CDR3 DNA reads as TGTGCCAGCAGCTCCCTCGGACAGGGGATAACTGAAGCTTTCTTT.

This chain links TRBV5-4 with TRBJ2-7, with 7 nucleotides matching TRBD1. The CDR3 totals 14 residues. Trimming at V came to 5 bases and at J to 0 bases, leaving 5 bases not matched to a gene. CDR1 SGHNT and CDR2 YYREEE come from the germline V gene (reference sequence). The CDR3 region has the DNA TGTGCCAGCAGTCGGACAGGCCCCTCCTACGAGCAGTACTTC. It translates to CASSRTGPSYEQYF.

V gene TRBV11-2 combines with J gene TRBJ2-7; TRBD2 agrees at 7 bases. V was clipped by 4 bases and J by 3 bases; unmatched bases: 6. CDR1 is SGHAT, CDR2 FQNNGV, per germline. The CDR3 length is 14 residues. The CDR3 sequence: CASSSLAGYYEQYF. CDR3 nucleotide sequence: TGTGCCAGCAGCTCTTTAGCGGGTTACTACGAGCAGTACTTC. The whole variable domain, filled in from reference TRBV11-2 and TRBJ2-7, reads EAGVAQSPRYKIIEKRQSVAFWCNPISGHATLYWYQQILGQGPKLLIQFQNNGVVDDSQLPKDRFSAERLKGVDSTLKIQPAKLEDSAVYLCASSSLAGYYEQYFGPGTRLTVT.

This clone was observed a single time. The J gene is TRBJ2-5, the V gene TRBV6-1, with D possibly TRBD2 on 5 matching bases. Looked up from germline, CDR1 is MNHNS and CDR2 is SASEGT. The CDR3 covers 16 residues. Trimming stripped 4 bases from V and 1 base from J, with 16 bases between. Written as DNA, the CDR3 is TGTGCCAGCAGTGGTAGGGCGGGCGGAGTCCAAGAGACCCAGTACTTC. Encoded protein: CASSGRAGGVQETQYF.